A single sample gave rise to the 18 T cell receptor beta chains below, sequenced in a study of CD8 T cells in ankylosing spondylitis. Study findings and constraints: Apparently characteristic of ankylosing spondylitis blood was a TCR beta motif (under ten highly homologous variants).

TCRdb called the 5' RACE reads again in MiXCR, with one record for every CDR3 protein. The table includes approximately 520,000 distinct CDR3 sequences, approximately 5.3% detected once. The antigens for these receptors are not known. Material for sequencing was blood, either unsorted or a sorted T cell fraction (not recorded which). The receptors were gathered from a male donor with ankylosing spondylitis.

This clonotype has at least ten counts. At one end, the junction sequence differs from germline, possibly due to a read error. The chain couples TRBV5-1 to TRBJ2-5; tentative D call: TRBD2 (5 bases). This CDR3 spans 13 amino acids. Germline V lookup: CDR1 SGHRS, CDR2 YFSETQ. The CDR3 nucleotides are TGTGCCAGCAGCTTATCCGGGGAAGAGACCCAGTACTTC. It translates to CASSLSGEETQYF.

The sample holds a few counts of this clonotype. The chain employs TRBV20-1 and TRBJ2-7, with 10 bases fitting TRBD1. Germline CDR1 and CDR2: DFQATT and SNEGSKA (reference sequence). V lost 6 bases, J lost 6 bases, and 11 bases stayed unmatched. The CDR3 sequence is 14 residues long. The CDR3 reads CSARTGGGLGEQYF. DNA of the CDR3: TGCAGTGCGAGGACAGGGGGGGGATTGGGCGAGCAGTACTTC.

This clonotype occurred many times. This CDR3 is CASSSGTGFPNTEAFF. As DNA, the CDR3 is TGTGCCAGCTCGTCCGGGACAGGGTTCCCGAACACTGAAGCTTTCTTT. The chain links TRBV27 to TRBJ1-1; 9 nucleotides align to TRBD1. Germline V gene sequence: CDR1 MNHEY, CDR2 SMNVEV (reference sequence). The CDR3 length is 16 residues. Losses at the gene ends were 8 bases for V and 1 base for J; bases not matched to a gene: 11.

There are a few counts of this clonotype. The V call is TRBV11-2, the J call TRBJ2-3; 12 nucleotides match TRBD2. V dropped 4 bases and J dropped 8; count of bases not matched to a gene: 22. Germline V gene lookup returns CDR1 SGHAT and CDR2 FQNNGV. This CDR3 contains 20 residues. The CDR3 is CASSSQLGLAGGSTMGTQYF. DNA of the CDR3: TGTGCCAGCAGCTCACAGTTGGGTCTAGCGGGGGGGTCTACGATGGGTACGCAGTATTTT.

This clonotype was seen many times. The chain combines TRBV20-1 with TRBJ2-2; TRBD1 matches at 9 bases. The CDR3 runs to 15 residues. Trimming took 0 bases from V and 6 from J; bases not matched to a gene: 5. Germline V gives CDR1 DFQATT, CDR2 SNEGSKA (reference sequence). CDR3 region: CSARDPTGGAGELFF. DNA of the CDR3: TGCAGTGCTAGAGACCCGACAGGGGGTGCCGGGGAGCTGTTTTTT.

This clonotype was picked up many times. V and J are TRBV4-1 and TRBJ1-1, with 7 bases that match TRBD1. Germline V gene lookup returns CDR1 MGHRA and CDR2 YSYEKL. CDR3 length: 15 amino acids. The V gene end was trimmed by 2 bases and the J gene end by 2 bases; junction bases not matched to a gene: 5. CDR3 sequence (DNA): TGCGCCAGCAGCCAATTGACAGGGATCAACACTGAAGCTTTCTTT. It is translated as CASSQLTGINTEAFF.

This clonotype appeared many times. The rearrangement links TRBV28 to TRBJ2-5; D uncertain. The V end lost 2 bases, the J end lost 6 bases, and 13 bases lay between the germline ends. The CDR3 sequence is 14 residues long. Germline CDR1 reads MDHEN; CDR2 reads SYDVKM. The CDR3 sequence: CASSLTETAKTQYF. DNA of the CDR3: TGTGCCAGCAGTTTAACGGAAACAGCTAAGACCCAGTACTTC.

This clonotype was seen ten or more times. The chain combines TRBV29-1 with TRBJ2-2, with a tentative D call TRBD1 (5 bases). The germline CDR1 and CDR2 sequences are SQVTM and ANQGSEA. The CDR3 contains 13 residues. Trimming left V 4 bases short and J 5 bases short, with 11 bases between. The CDR3 region is CSVGSGKTGELFF. The CDR3 DNA reads TGCAGCGTTGGATCAGGGAAGACCGGGGAGCTGTTTTTT.

This clonotype was seen ten or more times. The rearrangement joins TRBV5-6 to TRBJ2-1, with 9 bases matching TRBD2. Germline values: CDR1 SGHDT, CDR2 YYEEEE. The CDR3 sequence is 14 residues long. J was trimmed by 9 bases and V by 4 bases; bases with no gene match: 8. CDR3 residues: CASSISGSRIEQFF. CDR3 nucleotides: TGTGCCAGCAGCATTAGCGGGAGTAGAATTGAGCAGTTCTTC.

V is TRBV12-3 or TRBV12-4 and J is TRBJ1-4; 10 bases line up with TRBD1. V trimming: 6 bases; J trimming: 8 bases; junction bases outside the gene matches: 9. This CDR3 is 15 amino acids long. CDR3 in amino acids: CASSLGRDRGEKLFF. In nucleotides, the CDR3 is TGTGCCAGCAGCCTAGGCCGGGACAGGGGAGAAAAACTGTTTTTT.

This clonotype showed up many times. The V gene is TRBV5-1, the J gene TRBJ2-3; the D gene is possibly TRBD1 (5 bases). The CDR3 spans 14 residues. Germline CDR1 SGHRS, CDR2 YFSETQ. Trimming pared 3 bases from V and 2 bases from J, leaving 10 bases between. The CDR3 nucleotides are TGCGCCAGCAGCTCGGACACAAACACAGATACGCAGTATTTT. It translates to CASSSDTNTDTQYF.

CDR3 bases: TGTGCCAGCAGCCAAGGGTGGAATGCTGAAGCTTTCTTT. It specifies CASSQGWNAEAFF. The chain couples TRBV3-1 to TRBJ1-1; the D is unclear. Trimming removed 1 base from V and 6 bases from J, with 9 bases in between. Per the germline V gene, CDR1 is LGHDT and CDR2 is YNNKEL (reference sequence). CDR3 length: 13 amino acids.

This clonotype was recorded many times. The J gene is TRBJ2-7, the V gene TRBV28, with D possibly matching TRBD1 (5 bases). Germline values: CDR1 MDHEN, CDR2 SYDVKM. The V gene lost 5 bases and the J gene lost 0 bases, with 14 bases spanning the gap. The CDR3 sequence is 15 residues long. In DNA, the CDR3 is TGTGCCAGCAGTGATTGGGGTGACAGCTCCTACGAGCAGTACTTC. This codes for CASSDWGDSSYEQYF.

Ten or more counts support this clonotype. CDR3 sequence reads: CATSGQTDTQYF. CDR3 DNA sequence: TGTGCCACCAGCGGACAAACAGATACGCAGTATTTT. The chain links TRBV15 to TRBJ2-3; a possible D gene is TRBD1 (5 bases). This CDR3 has 12 amino acids. CDR1 and CDR2 from the germline V gene are LNHNV and YYDKDF (reference sequence). V was cut by 5 bases and J by 3 bases, with 6 bases left in between.

There are many counts of this clonotype. V gene TRBV7-9 combines with J gene TRBJ2-7; TRBD1 aligns across 10 bases. Germline V gene sequence: CDR1 SEHNR, CDR2 FQNEAQ (reference sequence). The CDR3 extends over 16 amino acids. The V gene end was trimmed by 5 bases and the J gene end by 5 bases; junction bases not matched to a gene: 12. CDR3 nucleotides: TGTGCCAGCAGCAGCTTGCCGGGACAGGGGCGCCACGAGCAGTACTTC. Residues: CASSSLPGQGRHEQYF.

This clonotype was counted many times. V and J are TRBV6-1 and TRBJ2-1; tentatively, D is TRBD1 (6 bases). Trimming took off 8 bases at V and 6 bases at J, with 14 bases between the two ends. This CDR3 region has 13 residues. Germline values: CDR1 MNHNS, CDR2 SASEGT. CDR3 bases: TGTGCCAGCGCGATAGGACAGCGCAATGAGCAGTTCTTC. The encoded protein is CASAIGQRNEQFF.

This clonotype was counted ten times or more. The chain recombines TRBV4-2 with TRBJ1-1; tentative D call: TRBD1 (6 bases). This CDR3 is built from 19 residues. With 1 base removed from V and 3 bases from J, the gap between germline ends came to 24 bases. Looked up from germline, CDR1 is LGHNA and CDR2 is YNFKEQ. For the CDR3, the DNA is TGTGCCAGCAGCCAAGTGATTGGGGGCGCGGGTTATACGGACACTGAAGCTTTCTTT. Protein sequence: CASSQVIGGAGYTDTEAFF.

This clonotype was picked up many times. V gene TRBV11-2 combines with J gene TRBJ1-2, with 9 bases that match TRBD1. CDR1 is SGHAT, CDR2 FQNNGV, per germline. The V gene end was trimmed by 6 bases and the J gene end by 0 bases; junction bases not matched to a gene: 14. The CDR3 is 18 amino acids. For the CDR3, the DNA is TGTGCCAGCAGAAAAGGGGACCGGGACAGGGAAGCTAACTATGGCTACACCTTC. Its translation: CASRKGDRDREANYGYTF.